This TCR beta chain came from a study of Ad26.COV2.S vaccination and SARS-CoV-2 variants. Study-wide points: Vaccine recipients had higher spike-specific TCR breadth than placebo recipients. Substantial breadth in spike-specific CD8+ and CD4+ T cell responses was reportedly seen after vaccination. Total T cell responses were possibly underestimated by TCR breadth and depth analyses.

In the case of this clone: Its specificity is not known.

This CDR3 is 16 amino acids long. V was trimmed by 0 bases and J by 5 bases, leaving 16 bases between them. CDR1 is MNHEY, CDR2 SMNVEV, per germline (reference sequence). Described treatment: over 15 received Ad26.COV2.S at low or high dose, single or two shots; roughly five received placebo; per-sample allocation not given. Each sample was drawn 63 days after the first injection (of vaccine or placebo). The vaccine antigen was prefusion-stabilized Wuhan SARS-CoV-2 spike. Using immunoSEQ multiplex PCR, the repertoire was profiled, and TCRdb retains in-frame clones only, with some absent. The profile shows approximately 410,000 clones, about 90% of them singletons.

Sequencing used peripheral blood, obtained in a trial of Ad26.COV2.S vaccine versus placebo. V is TRBV27 and J is TRBJ1-1; tentative D call: TRBD1 (6 bases). The TCR originated in a person aged 18 to 65 who received the Ad26.COV2.S COVID-19 vaccine or a placebo. In DNA form, the CDR3 reads TGTGCCAGCAGTTTATCCGCCGGGCAGGGGAGGACTGAAGCTTTCTTT. It encodes CASSLSAGQGRTEAFF.